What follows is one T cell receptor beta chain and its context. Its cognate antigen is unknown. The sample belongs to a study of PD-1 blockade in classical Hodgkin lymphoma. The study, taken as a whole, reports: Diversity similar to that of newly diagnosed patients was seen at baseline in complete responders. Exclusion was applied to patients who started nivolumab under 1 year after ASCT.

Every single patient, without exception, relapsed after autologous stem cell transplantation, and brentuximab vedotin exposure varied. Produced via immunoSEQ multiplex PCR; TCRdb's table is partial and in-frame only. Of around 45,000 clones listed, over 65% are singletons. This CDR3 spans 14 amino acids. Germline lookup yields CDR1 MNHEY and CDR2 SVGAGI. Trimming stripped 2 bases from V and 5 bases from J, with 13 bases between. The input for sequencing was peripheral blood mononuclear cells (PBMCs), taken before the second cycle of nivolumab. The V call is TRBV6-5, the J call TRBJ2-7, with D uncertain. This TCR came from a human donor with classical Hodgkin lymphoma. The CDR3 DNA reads TGTGCCAGCAGTTACGGTATATTCCGCCACGAGCAGTACTTC. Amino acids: CASSYGIFRHEQYF.